This TCR beta chain is from a study of T cell responses to AZD1222 COVID-19 vaccine. About this clone: What it binds is not known.

Study conclusions and caveats: Baseline testing showed seropositivity in only a handful of AZD1222 recipients. Per reports, nearly half of all spike-specific TCRs target regions that are unmutated in variants.

Generated by immunoSEQ multiplex PCR, the TCRdb table keeps only in-frame clones and is missing some. The sample carries over 110,000 clones, approximately 92% recorded once. This sequence originates from an adult in good health. Material: peripheral blood, obtained on day 0 of AZD1222 vaccination.

The CDR3 region is CASSSRWGQGTYEQYF. Here the CDR3 DNA reads TGTGCCAGCAGTTCGCGATGGGGACAGGGTACCTACGAGCAGTACTTC. The chain has TRBV28 and TRBJ2-7; 9 positions agree with TRBD1. The CDR3 totals 16 residues. Trimming cost V 4 bases and J 2 bases; bases outside gene matches: 9. Germline-derived CDR1 and CDR2 are MDHEN and SYDVKM.